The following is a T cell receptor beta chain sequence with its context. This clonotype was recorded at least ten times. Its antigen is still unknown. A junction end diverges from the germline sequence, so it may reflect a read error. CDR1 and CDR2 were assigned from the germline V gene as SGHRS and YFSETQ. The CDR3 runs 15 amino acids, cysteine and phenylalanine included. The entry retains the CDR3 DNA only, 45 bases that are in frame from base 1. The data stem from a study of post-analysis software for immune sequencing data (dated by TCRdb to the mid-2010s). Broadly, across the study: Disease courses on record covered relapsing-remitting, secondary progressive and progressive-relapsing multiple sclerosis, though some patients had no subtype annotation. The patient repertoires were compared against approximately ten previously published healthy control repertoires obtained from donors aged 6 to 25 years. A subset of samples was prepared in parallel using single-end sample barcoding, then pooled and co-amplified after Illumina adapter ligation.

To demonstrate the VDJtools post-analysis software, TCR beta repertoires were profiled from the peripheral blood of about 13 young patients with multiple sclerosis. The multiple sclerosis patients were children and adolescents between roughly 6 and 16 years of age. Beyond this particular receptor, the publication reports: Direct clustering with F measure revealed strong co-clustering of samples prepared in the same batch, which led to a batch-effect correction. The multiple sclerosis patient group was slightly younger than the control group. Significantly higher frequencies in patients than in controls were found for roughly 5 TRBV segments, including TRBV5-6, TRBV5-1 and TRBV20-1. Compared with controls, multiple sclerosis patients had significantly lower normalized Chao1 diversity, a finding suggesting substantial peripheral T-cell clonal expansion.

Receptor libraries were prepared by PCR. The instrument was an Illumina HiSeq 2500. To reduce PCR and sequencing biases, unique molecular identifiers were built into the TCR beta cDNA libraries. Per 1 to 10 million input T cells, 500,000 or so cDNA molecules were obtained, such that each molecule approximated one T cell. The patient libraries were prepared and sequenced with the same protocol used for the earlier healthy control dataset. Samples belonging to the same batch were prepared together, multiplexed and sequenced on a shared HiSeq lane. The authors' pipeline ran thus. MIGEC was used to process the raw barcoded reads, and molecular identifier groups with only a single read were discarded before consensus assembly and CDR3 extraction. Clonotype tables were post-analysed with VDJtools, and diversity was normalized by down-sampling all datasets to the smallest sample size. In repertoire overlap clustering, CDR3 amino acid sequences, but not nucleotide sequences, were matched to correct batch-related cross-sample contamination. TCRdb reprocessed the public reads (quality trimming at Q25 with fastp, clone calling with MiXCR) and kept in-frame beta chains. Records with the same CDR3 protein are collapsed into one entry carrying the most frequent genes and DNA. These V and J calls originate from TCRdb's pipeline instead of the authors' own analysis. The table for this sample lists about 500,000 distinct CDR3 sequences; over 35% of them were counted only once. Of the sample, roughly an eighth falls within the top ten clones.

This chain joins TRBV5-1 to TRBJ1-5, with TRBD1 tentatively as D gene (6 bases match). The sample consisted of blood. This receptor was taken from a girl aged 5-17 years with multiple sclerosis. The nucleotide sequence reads TGTGCCAGCAGCTTAGGGCAGGGGAGCAATCAGCCCCAGCATTTT. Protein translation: CASSLGQGSNQPQHF.